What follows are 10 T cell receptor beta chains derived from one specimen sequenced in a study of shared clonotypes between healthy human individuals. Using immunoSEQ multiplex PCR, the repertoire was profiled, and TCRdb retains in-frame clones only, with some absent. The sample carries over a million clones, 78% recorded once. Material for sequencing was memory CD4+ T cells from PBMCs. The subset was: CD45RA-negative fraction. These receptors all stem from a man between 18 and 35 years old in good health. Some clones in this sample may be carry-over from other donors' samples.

Here the CDR3 DNA reads TGTGCCACCAGCAGAGGTCAGGGACGCAGGAACACTGAAGCTTTCTTT. Residues: CATSRGQGRRNTEAFF. The chain employs TRBV15 and TRBJ1-1; weak D call: TRBD1 (5 bases). The CDR3 length is 16 residues. Between the trimmed V and J ends, which lost 1 base and 1 base, there was a span of 13 bases. Per germline, CDR1 LNHNV and CDR2 YYDKDF (reference sequence).

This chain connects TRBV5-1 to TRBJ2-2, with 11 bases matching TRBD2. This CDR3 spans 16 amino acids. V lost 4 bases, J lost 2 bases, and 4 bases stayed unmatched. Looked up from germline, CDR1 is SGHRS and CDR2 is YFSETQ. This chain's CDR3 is CASSATSGGNTGELFF. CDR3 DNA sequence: TGCGCCAGCAGCGCCACTAGCGGGGGTAACACCGGGGAGCTGTTTTTT.

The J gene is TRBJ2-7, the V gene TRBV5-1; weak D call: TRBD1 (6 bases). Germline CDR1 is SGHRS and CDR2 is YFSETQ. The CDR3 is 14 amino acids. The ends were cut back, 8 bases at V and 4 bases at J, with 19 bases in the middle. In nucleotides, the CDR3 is TGCGCCAGACCCTCAGAACAGGGCCAGTACGAGCAGTACTTC. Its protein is CARPSEQGQYEQYF.

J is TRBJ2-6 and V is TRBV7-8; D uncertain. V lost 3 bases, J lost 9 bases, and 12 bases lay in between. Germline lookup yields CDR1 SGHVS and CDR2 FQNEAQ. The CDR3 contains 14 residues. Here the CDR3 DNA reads TGTGCCAGCAGCTTTCCCCGCCGTAGCAACGTCCTGACTTTC. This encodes CASSFPRRSNVLTF.

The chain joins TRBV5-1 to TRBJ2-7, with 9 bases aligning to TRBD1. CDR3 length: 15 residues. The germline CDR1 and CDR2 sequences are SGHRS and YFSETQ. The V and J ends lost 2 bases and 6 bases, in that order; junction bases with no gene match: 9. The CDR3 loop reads CASSLNGQGIGEQYF. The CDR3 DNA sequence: TGCGCCAGCAGCTTAAATGGACAGGGGATTGGCGAGCAGTACTTC.

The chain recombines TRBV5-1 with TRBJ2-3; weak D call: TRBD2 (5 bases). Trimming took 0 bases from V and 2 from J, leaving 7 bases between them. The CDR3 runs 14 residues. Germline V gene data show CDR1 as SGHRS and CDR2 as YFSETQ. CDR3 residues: CASSLGGATDTQYF. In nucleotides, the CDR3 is TGCGCCAGCAGCTTGGGGGGAGCCACAGATACGCAGTATTTT.

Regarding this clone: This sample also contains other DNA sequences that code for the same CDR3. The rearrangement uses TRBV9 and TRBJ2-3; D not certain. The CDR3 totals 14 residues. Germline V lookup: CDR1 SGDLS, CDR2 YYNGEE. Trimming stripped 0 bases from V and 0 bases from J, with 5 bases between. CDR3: CASSVEGSTDTQYF. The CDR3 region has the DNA TGTGCCAGCAGCGTAGAGGGTAGCACAGATACGCAGTATTTT. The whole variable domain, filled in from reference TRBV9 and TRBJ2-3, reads DSGVTQTPKHLITATGQRVTLRCSPRSGDLSVYWYQQSLDQGLQFLIQYYNGEERAKGNILERFSAQQFPDLHSELNLSSLELGDSALYFCASSVEGSTDTQYFGPGTRLTVL.

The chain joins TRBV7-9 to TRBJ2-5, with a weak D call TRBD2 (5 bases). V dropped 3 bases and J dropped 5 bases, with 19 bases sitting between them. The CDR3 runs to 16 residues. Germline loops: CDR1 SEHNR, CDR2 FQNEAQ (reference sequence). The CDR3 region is CASSFGAGDTRETQYF. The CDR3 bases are TGTGCCAGCAGCTTCGGTGCGGGCGACACGAGGGAGACCCAGTACTTC.

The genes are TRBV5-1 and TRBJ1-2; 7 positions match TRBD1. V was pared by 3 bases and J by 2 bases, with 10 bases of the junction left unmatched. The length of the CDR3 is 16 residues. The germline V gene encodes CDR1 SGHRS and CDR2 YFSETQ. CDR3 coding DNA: TGCGCCAGCAGCTCTGCCCCACAGGGGAAAAACTATGGCTACACCTTC. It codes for CASSSAPQGKNYGYTF.

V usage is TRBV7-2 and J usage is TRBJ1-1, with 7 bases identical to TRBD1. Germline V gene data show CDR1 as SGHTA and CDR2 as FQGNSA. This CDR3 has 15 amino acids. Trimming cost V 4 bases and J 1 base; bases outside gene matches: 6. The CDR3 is CASSSTGQANTEAFF. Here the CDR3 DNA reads TGTGCCAGCAGCTCTACCGGACAGGCGAACACTGAAGCTTTCTTT.